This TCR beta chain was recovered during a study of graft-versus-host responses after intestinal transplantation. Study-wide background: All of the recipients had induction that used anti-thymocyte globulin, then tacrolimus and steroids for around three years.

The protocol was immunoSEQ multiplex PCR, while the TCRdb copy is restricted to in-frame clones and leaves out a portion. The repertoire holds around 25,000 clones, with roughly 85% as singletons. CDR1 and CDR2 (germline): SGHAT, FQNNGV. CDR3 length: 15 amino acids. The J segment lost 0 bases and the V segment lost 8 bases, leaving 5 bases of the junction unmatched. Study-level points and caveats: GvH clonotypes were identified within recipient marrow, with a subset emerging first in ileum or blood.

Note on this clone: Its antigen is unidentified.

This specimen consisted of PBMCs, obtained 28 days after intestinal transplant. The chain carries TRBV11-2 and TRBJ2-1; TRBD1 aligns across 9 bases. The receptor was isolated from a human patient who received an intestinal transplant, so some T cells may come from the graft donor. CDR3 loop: CASAGQGSSYNEQFF. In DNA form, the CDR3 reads TGTGCCAGCGCCGGACAGGGGAGCTCCTACAATGAGCAGTTCTTC.